These 6 T cell receptor beta chains originate from one sample sequenced in a study of blood T cell repertoires in COVID-19. TCRdb's copy holds only in-frame clones and misses some; the assay was immunoSEQ multiplex PCR. The sample comprises about 72,000 clones, about nine tenths of which are singletons, and roughly a tenth rests with the top ten. Material: peripheral blood. Every receptor here comes from a man aged 65-85 years with active or convalescent COVID-19.

The V and J genes are TRBV28 and TRBJ2-4, with 8 nucleotides matching TRBD1. There are 14 residues in the CDR3. Losses at the gene ends were 5 bases for V and 7 bases for J; bases not matched to a gene: 7. The germline CDR1 and CDR2 sequences are MDHEN and SYDVKM. CDR3 nucleotide sequence: TGTGCCAGCAGTATTTCAGGGGGCGGGAACATTCAGTACTTC. The encoded protein is CASSISGGGNIQYF.

This chain links TRBV7-2 with TRBJ2-2; TRBD2 matches at 9 bases. Per the germline V gene, CDR1 is SGHTA and CDR2 is FQGNSA. There are 16 residues in the CDR3. J lost 1 base, V lost 5 bases, and 5 bases had no gene match. This CDR3 is CASSQTSGVNTGELFF. The CDR3 DNA reads TGTGCCAGCAGCCAGACTAGCGGAGTGAACACCGGGGAGCTGTTTTTT.

V is TRBV28 and J is TRBJ1-2, with 8 bases aligning to TRBD1. With 8 bases clipped from V and 8 bases from J, the junction kept 16 bases outside the gene matches. Germline values: CDR1 MDHEN, CDR2 SYDVKM. This CDR3 has 15 amino acids. CDR3 in amino acids: CASGTMGTGISGYTF. CDR3 coding DNA: TGTGCCAGCGGAACGATGGGGACAGGCATATCCGGCTACACCTTC.

The chain is built from TRBV19 and TRBJ2-2, with 8 bases identical to TRBD2. CDR3 length: 19 amino acids. The germline V gene encodes CDR1 LNHDA and CDR2 SQIVND (reference sequence). The V gene end was trimmed by 3 bases and the J gene end by 5 bases; junction bases not matched to a gene: 17. This chain's CDR3 is CASSILLGEDSGKTGELFF. The CDR3 DNA sequence: TGTGCCAGTAGTATTCTCTTAGGGGAGGATAGCGGGAAGACCGGGGAGCTGTTTTTT.

The chain has TRBV10-3 and TRBJ1-1; 7 nucleotides agree with TRBD1. Losses at the gene ends were 9 bases for V and 8 bases for J; bases not matched to a gene: 12. The CDR3 consists of 13 residues. The germline V gene has CDR1 ENHRY and CDR2 SYGVKD. CDR3 in amino acids: CAITPDRRNEAFF. The CDR3 bases are TGTGCCATAACCCCGGACAGGCGCAACGAAGCTTTCTTT.

This rearrangement joins TRBV6-5 to TRBJ2-7; perhaps TRBD1 as D (6 bases). Germline lookup yields CDR1 MNHEY and CDR2 SVGAGI. V lost 6 bases to trimming and J lost 0 bases, with 12 bases between them. CDR3 length: 14 amino acids. In DNA form, the CDR3 reads TGTGCCAGCAGCCAGGACAGAATCTCCTACGAGCAGTACTTC. Translation gives CASSQDRISYEQYF.